The present entry profiles one TCR beta chain with its context. These data belong to a study of blood T cell repertoires in COVID-19. On the study more broadly: Collection of acute and convalescent COVID-19 samples took place in the United States, Italy and Spain. T cells, B-cell-depleted T cells, or PBMCs provided the cDNA or gDNA that served as material.

The germline V and J ends were trimmed by 2 bases and 4 bases, with 17 bases remaining between them. The CDR3 covers 15 residues. CDR1 and CDR2 from the germline V gene are SQVTM and ANQGSEA. Under the authors' procedure: Amplification with reference gene primers provided the estimates of nucleated cell counts. Sequencing used immunoSEQ multiplex PCR; TCRdb keeps in-frame clones, though not all of them. The DNA was the basis for D and trimming; V, J and clone size are from that table. The sample shows some 150,000 clones, over 75% of them seen only once. The specimen sequenced was peripheral blood. This receptor was identified in a human donor in a cohort sampled during active COVID-19. The V call is TRBV29-1, the J call TRBJ1-2; D remains unclear. Here the CDR3 reads CSVESGQAGIYGYTF. The CDR3 DNA reads as TGCAGCGTTGAATCCGGGCAGGCGGGAATCTATGGCTACACCTTC.